Below, one T cell receptor beta chain is given with its context. The specificity of this receptor is unknown. The input lacks base qualities; no much larger clone sits a single base away. This sample is part of a study of shared clonotypes between healthy human individuals (dated by TCRdb to about 2020). A note on the overall study: Two women and three men aged 18 to 49 years were included in the cohort. To estimate repertoire size and how much clonotypes are shared between individuals, the study performed deep sequencing of blood TCR repertoires from a few healthy adults. For each donor, CD4 naive and CD4 memory were each given three plates, CD8 naive was given two plates, and CD8 memory was given one plate. Leukapheresis yielded between about 0.9 and 8.9 billion PBMCs per donor. To increase sequencing depth and limit assay-specific biases, different laboratories used diverse techniques to prepare libraries and sequence TCR repertoires. What the study reported, not specific to this receptor: Only blood was sampled, and tissue TCR repertoires likely differ from those in blood. Pairwise subsampling led to the expectation that sequencing depth would affect the degree of clonotype sharing among donors. The genetic and exposure-history diversity represented was limited by the small number of donors. Estimated clonotype richness was generally larger for naive than for memory subsets. Incomplete sequencing was indicated by rarefaction of sorted-subset datasets, despite the large sequencing depth. Clonotypes shared by all four sorted-subset donors showed higher generation probabilities than non-shared clonotypes. Across a handful of donors, around 5.4% of naive CD4, approximately 4% of naive CD8, about 2.3% of memory CD4, and under 0.45% of memory CD8 clonotypes were shared.

CD8 naive samples were obtained by positive selection for CCR7 among CD45RO-negative cells, yielding a CD45RA+CCR7+ population from which TemRA cells were excluded. Donors were healthy HIV-negative adults with no recently reported acute infections or vaccinations. Every donor was a Caucasian adult residing in Nashville, Tennessee, USA. Blood was collected by leukapheresis, and PBMCs were isolated by Ficoll-Histopaque density gradient centrifugation and then cryopreserved in liquid nitrogen vapor phase. Purity and quantity of every magnetically sorted T cell population were checked by analytical flow cytometry. Genomic DNA was isolated from every sorted fraction and measured by UV absorbance on a Nanodrop 2000c. Using the deep immunoSEQ assay, TCR CDR3 regions were amplified from genomic DNA by multiplex PCR. Extracted genomic DNA from each cell subset was distributed evenly across all wells of several immunoSEQ 96-well plates, and each plate was treated as a replicate. Each replicate PCR for sorted subsets received about 0.2 ug genomic DNA, equal to about 30,000 T cell genomes. The purified libraries were quantified using a Qubit 3.0 fluorometer, sized with a Bioanalyzer 2100, and then quantified again using the KAPA Library Quantification kit. Each immunoSEQ 96-well plate was sequenced on its own single-read 150-cycle Illumina NextSeq 550 flow cell. The authors processed their data as follows. Because the immunoSEQ output held only junctional sequences and lacked quality scores, the filtering could not match the filtering applied to full-length reads. To assign V/J genes and CDR3, sequences were annotated using PyIR, a Python wrapper for IgBLAST v1.9, with IMGT germline references. Any read was removed if the V/J assignment was weak (E-value above 1e-6), the CDR3 was missing, or the read contained stop codons, out-of-frame junctions, or ambiguous translated residues. V3J clonotypes were defined by identical inferred V gene, J gene, and CDR3 amino acid sequence. The percentage overlap between two repertoires was calculated by dividing the number of shared unique clonotypes by the size of the smaller repertoire. Richness of each repertoire was evaluated using RTK rarefaction, the Chao1 estimator, and Recon v2.1 estimates of unobserved clonotypes. Generation probabilities for all TCRbeta clonotypes obtained by the gDNA method from a handful of donors were computed using OLGA. The clones in this table, taken by TCRdb from immuneACCESS, are in-frame only. Not every clone is retained; where verified, under half of the shortfall comes from an unresolved V gene, and the cause of the rest is unknown. V and J calls and clone size follow that table, whereas D and trimming were derived from the DNA. This sample lists about 2.1 million clones; 85% to 95% were detected once. The top ten hold more than 1.5% of the sample.

The junction shows trimming of 5 bases on V and 3 bases on J, plus 8 bases between the germline ends. From the cysteine through the phenylalanine, the CDR3 covers 11 amino acids. The DNA shown is the 33-base CDR3, in frame from base 1. The germline V gene encodes CDR1 DFQATT and CDR2 SNEGSKA (reference sequence). The sequence is built from TRBV20-1 and TRBJ2-7; the D gene cannot be resolved reliably. The sequencing sample was made of naive CD8+ T cells from PBMCs. The cell subset or site label here, explained by the study, means: CD45RA+CCR7+. This receptor was identified in a man between 18 and 35 years old in good health. Some clones in this sample may be carry-over from other donors' samples. The CDR3 region: CSAPDRYEQYF. The DNA sequence is TGCAGTGCTCCCGACCGCTACGAGCAGTACTTC.